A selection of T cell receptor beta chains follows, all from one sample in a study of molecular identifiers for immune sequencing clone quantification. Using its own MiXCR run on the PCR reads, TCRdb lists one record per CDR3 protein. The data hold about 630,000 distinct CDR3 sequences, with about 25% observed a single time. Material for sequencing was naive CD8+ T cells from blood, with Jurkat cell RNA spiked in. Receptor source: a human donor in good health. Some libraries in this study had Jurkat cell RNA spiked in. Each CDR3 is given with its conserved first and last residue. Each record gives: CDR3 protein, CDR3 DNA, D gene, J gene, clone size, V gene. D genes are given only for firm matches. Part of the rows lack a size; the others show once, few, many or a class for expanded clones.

CDR3aa: CASSLYDGELFF
CDR3nt: TGTGCCAGCAGCTTATACGACGGGGAGCTGTTTTTT
d_gene: -
j_gene: TRBJ2-2
abundance: many
v_gene: TRBV7-9

CDR3aa: CASSPRGGVVGYTF
CDR3nt: TGCGCCAGCAGCCCCCGTGGCGGGGTGGTTGGCTACACCTTC
d_gene: -
j_gene: TRBJ1-2
abundance: few
v_gene: TRBV4-1

CDR3aa: CASSFVASYYEQYF
CDR3nt: TGTGCCAGCAGCTTTGTGGCCTCGTACTACGAGCAGTACTTC
d_gene: -
j_gene: TRBJ2-7
abundance: few
v_gene: TRBV7-9

CDR3aa: CASSSNRLAGVYEQYF
CDR3nt: TGTGCCAGCAGCTCCAACAGACTAGCGGGGGTATACGAGCAGTACTTC
d_gene: TRBD2
j_gene: TRBJ2-7
abundance: -
v_gene: TRBV7-9

CDR3aa: CSAYPSDRELTDTQYF
CDR3nt: TGCAGTGCTTACCCCTCAGACCGGGAGCTCACAGATACGCAGTATTTT
d_gene: -
j_gene: TRBJ2-3
abundance: many
v_gene: TRBV20-1

CDR3aa: CASSQDYGGGPFFEQYF
CDR3nt: TGCGCCAGCAGCCAAGATTACGGCGGGGGGCCTTTCTTCGAGCAGTACTTC
d_gene: TRBD2
j_gene: TRBJ2-7
abundance: few
v_gene: TRBV4-3

CDR3aa: CASSEYRLAGDTDTQYF
CDR3nt: TGTGCCAGCAGTGAATACAGACTAGCGGGGGACACAGATACGCAGTATTTT
d_gene: TRBD2
j_gene: TRBJ2-3
abundance: -
v_gene: TRBV25-1

CDR3aa: CASSFGTGEEETQYF
CDR3nt: TGTGCCAGCAGTTTCGGGACAGGGGAGGAAGAGACCCAGTACTTC
d_gene: TRBD1
j_gene: TRBJ2-5
abundance: once
v_gene: TRBV28

CDR3aa: CASNSGFDEQFF
CDR3nt: TGTGCCAGCAATTCGGGTTTCGATGAGCAGTTCTTC
d_gene: -
j_gene: TRBJ2-1
abundance: few
v_gene: TRBV14

CDR3aa: CASSTRRGLSSYEQYF
CDR3nt: TGCGCCAGCAGCACTCGCAGGGGTTTAAGCTCCTACGAGCAGTACTTC
d_gene: -
j_gene: TRBJ2-7
abundance: -
v_gene: TRBV4-1

CDR3aa: CASSLQPSGTGGEESSGYSF
CDR3nt: TGTGCCAGCAGTTTACAGCCGTCCGGGACAGGGGGCGAGGAATCGAGTGGCTACTCCTTC
d_gene: TRBD1
j_gene: TRBJ1-2
abundance: -
v_gene: TRBV28

CDR3aa: CASSYPTRESTANYGYTF
CDR3nt: TGTGCCAGCAGTTACCCCACCCGCGAGTCGACAGCTAACTATGGCTACACCTTC
d_gene: -
j_gene: TRBJ1-2
abundance: many
v_gene: TRBV6-6

CDR3aa: CASSLMGQQDSPLHF
CDR3nt: TGTGCCAGCAGCTTAATGGGACAGCAAGATTCACCCCTCCACTTT
d_gene: TRBD1
j_gene: TRBJ1-6
abundance: -
v_gene: TRBV7-3

CDR3aa: CASSSPFAAGAYNEQFF
CDR3nt: TGTGCCAGCAGTTCACCCTTCGCGGCTGGAGCCTACAATGAGCAGTTCTTC
d_gene: -
j_gene: TRBJ2-1
abundance: few
v_gene: TRBV28

CDR3aa: CATSSGTGTVKAYNSPLHF
CDR3nt: TGTGCCACCAGCTCCGGGACAGGGACCGTTAAGGCCTATAATTCACCCCTCCACTTT
d_gene: TRBD1
j_gene: TRBJ1-6
abundance: -
v_gene: TRBV15

CDR3aa: CASSQDWLRGREKLFF
CDR3nt: TGCGCCAGCAGCCAAGATTGGCTGCGGGGGCGGGAAAAACTGTTTTTT
d_gene: -
j_gene: TRBJ1-4
abundance: -
v_gene: TRBV4-3

CDR3aa: CASSPEPGEAYEQYF
CDR3nt: TGTGCCAGCAGTCCCGAACCTGGAGAGGCCTACGAGCAGTACTTC
d_gene: -
j_gene: TRBJ2-7
abundance: few
v_gene: TRBV27

CDR3aa: CASSQTTASGSTDTQYF
CDR3nt: TGTGCCAGCAGCCAAACTACAGCTAGCGGGAGCACAGATACGCAGTATTTT
d_gene: TRBD2
j_gene: TRBJ2-3
abundance: many
v_gene: TRBV14

CDR3aa: CASSFETSSYEQYF
CDR3nt: TGTGCCAGCAGCTTTGAGACAAGCTCCTACGAGCAGTACTTC
d_gene: -
j_gene: TRBJ2-7
abundance: many
v_gene: TRBV7-2

CDR3aa: CSARAVLASSSYNEQFF
CDR3nt: TGCAGTGCTAGGGCCGTCCTAGCTTCGAGCTCCTACAATGAGCAGTTCTTC
d_gene: -
j_gene: TRBJ2-1
abundance: few
v_gene: TRBV20-1